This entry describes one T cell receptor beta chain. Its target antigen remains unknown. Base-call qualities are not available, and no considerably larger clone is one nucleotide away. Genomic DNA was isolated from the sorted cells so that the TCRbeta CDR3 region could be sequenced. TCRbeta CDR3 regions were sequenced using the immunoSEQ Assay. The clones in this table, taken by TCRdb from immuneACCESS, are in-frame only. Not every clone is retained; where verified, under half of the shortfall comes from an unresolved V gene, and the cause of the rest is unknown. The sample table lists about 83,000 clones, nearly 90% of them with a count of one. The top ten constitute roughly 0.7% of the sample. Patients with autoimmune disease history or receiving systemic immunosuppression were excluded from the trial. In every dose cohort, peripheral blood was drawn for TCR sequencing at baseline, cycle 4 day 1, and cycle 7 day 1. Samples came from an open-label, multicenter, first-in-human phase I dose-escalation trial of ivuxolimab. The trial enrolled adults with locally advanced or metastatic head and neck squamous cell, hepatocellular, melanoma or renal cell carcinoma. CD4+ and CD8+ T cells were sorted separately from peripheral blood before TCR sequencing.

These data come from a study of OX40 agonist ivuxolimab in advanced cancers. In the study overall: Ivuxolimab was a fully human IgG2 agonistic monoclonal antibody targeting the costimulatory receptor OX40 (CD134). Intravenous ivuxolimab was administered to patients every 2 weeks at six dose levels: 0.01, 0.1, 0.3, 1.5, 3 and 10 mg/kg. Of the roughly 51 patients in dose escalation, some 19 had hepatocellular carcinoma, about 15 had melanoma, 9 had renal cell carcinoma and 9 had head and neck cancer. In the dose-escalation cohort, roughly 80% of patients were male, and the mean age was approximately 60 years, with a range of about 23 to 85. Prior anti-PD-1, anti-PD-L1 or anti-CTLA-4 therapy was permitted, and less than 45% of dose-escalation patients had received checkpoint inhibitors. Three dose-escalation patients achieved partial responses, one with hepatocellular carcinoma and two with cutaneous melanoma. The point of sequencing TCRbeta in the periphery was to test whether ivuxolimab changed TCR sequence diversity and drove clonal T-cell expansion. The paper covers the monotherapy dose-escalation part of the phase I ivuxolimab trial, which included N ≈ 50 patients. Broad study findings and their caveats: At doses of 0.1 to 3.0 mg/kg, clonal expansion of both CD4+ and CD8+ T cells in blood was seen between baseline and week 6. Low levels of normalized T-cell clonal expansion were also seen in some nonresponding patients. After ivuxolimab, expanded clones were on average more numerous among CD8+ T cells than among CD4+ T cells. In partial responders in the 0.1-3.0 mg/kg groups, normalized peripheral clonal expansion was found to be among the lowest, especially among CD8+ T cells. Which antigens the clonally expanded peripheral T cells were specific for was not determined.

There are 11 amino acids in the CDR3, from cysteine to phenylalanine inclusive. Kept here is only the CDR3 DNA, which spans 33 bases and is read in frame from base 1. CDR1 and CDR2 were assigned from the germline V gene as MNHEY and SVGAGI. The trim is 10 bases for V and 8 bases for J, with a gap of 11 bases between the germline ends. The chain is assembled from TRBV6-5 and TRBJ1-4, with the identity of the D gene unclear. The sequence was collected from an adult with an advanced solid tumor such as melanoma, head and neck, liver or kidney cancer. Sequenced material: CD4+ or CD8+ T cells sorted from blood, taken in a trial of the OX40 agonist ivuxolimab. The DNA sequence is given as TGTGCCAACGGGATCGGCGAAAAACTGTTTTTT. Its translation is CANGIGEKLFF.